The rows below give T cell receptor beta chains drawn from one sample of a study of radiotherapy plus CTLA-4 blockade in lung cancer. Clones were read by immunoSEQ multiplex PCR, and TCRdb kept only the in-frame ones, dropping some. The sample holds about 95,000 clones; roughly four fifths are singletons and the top ten take roughly 3.5%. Sequencing was performed on peripheral blood, taken from a patient treated with radiotherapy plus ipilimumab. These receptors were obtained from a human donor with non-small cell lung cancer who had a partial response to radiotherapy plus ipilimumab. Both conserved end residues are part of each CDR3. The D gene is left open where the match is weak. Rows may omit the clone size; those that give it use once, few, many or a size class.

>-|TRBV7-3|TRBJ2-2|-
TGTGCCAGCAGCCCAGGGGACACCGGGGAGCTGTTTTTT
CASSPGDTGELFF
>-|TRBV2|TRBJ1-5|-
TGTGCCAGCAGTGGGGACTCATGGGGGGTTCAGCCCCAGCATTTT
CASSGDSWGVQPQHF
>TRBD2|TRBV18|TRBJ2-7|-
TGTGCCAGCTCACCAACCCCCGCCACTAGCGGGAACTACGAGCAGTACTTC
CASSPTPATSGNYEQYF
>-|TRBV2|TRBJ1-1|-
TGTGCCAGCAGGGGACTCCAGGGAGACGCTGAAGCTTTCTTT
CASRGLQGDAEAFF
>TRBD1|TRBV5-1|TRBJ1-1|-
TGCGCCAGCAGCTTAACCGGGACAGTCGGCACTGAAGCTTTCTTT
CASSLTGTVGTEAFF
>-|TRBV7-9|TRBJ2-1|-
TGTGCCAGCAGCTTAGGCAGTAGCGGAAGCTACAATGAGCAGTTCTTC
CASSLGSSGSYNEQFF
>-|TRBV9|TRBJ2-1|-
TGTGCCAGCAGCCCAGCGGGCTACAATGAGCAGTTCTTC
CASSPAGYNEQFF
>TRBD1|TRBV7-3|TRBJ2-3|-
TGTGCCAGCAGCTCGGGACAGTTGCCGAGGTCAGATACGCAGTATTTT
CASSSGQLPRSDTQYF
>TRBD2|TRBV7-9|TRBJ2-3|-
TGTGCCAGCAGCTTACGGACTAGCGGGAGTACAGATACGCAGTATTTT
CASSLRTSGSTDTQYF
>-|TRBV6-5|TRBJ2-3|-
TGTGCCAGCAGCACCCCCGGAGGGGTAGATACGCAGTATTTT
CASSTPGGVDTQYF
>-|TRBV4-1|TRBJ2-1|-
TGCGCCAGCAGCCAAGGGCGGGACAGCTACAATGAGCAGTTCTTC
CASSQGRDSYNEQFF
>TRBD2|TRBV6-4|TRBJ2-1|-
TGTGCCAGCAGTGACAGAGGTACTAGCGGGAATGAGGTAGTTGAGCAGTTCTTC
CASSDRGTSGNEVVEQFF
>TRBD2|TRBV4-1|TRBJ2-2|-
TGCGCCAGCAGCCGGAGTAGCGGGCCAAACACCGGGGAGCTGTTTTTT
CASSRSSGPNTGELFF
>-|TRBV4-1|TRBJ2-5|-
TGCGCCAGCAGCCAACCCGGGACCACAAGGGGGTCCCAAGAGACCCAGTACTTC
CASSQPGTTRGSQETQYF
>-|TRBV28|TRBJ1-2|-
TGTGCCGGCAGTTTACGGGGGGGAATCACTAACTATGGCTACACCTTC
CAGSLRGGITNYGYTF
>TRBD1|TRBV18|TRBJ1-2|-
TGTGCCAGCTCTGAGACAGGGGGCGACTATGGCTACACCTTC
CASSETGGDYGYTF
>TRBD2|TRBV7-9|TRBJ2-1|-
TGTGCCAGCAGCCCTCTGAGCGGGAGAGTAGCCTACAATGAGCAGTTCTTC
CASSPLSGRVAYNEQFF
>-|TRBV19|TRBJ1-5|-
TGTGCCAGTAGTATACAGGGCCATGGCAATCAGCCCCAGCATTTT
CASSIQGHGNQPQHF
>TRBD1|TRBV10-1|TRBJ2-4|few
TGCGCCAGCAGTCGGGACAGAGAAAACATTCAGTACTTC
CASSRDRENIQYF
>TRBD1|TRBV6-6|TRBJ1-5|-
TGTGCCAGCAGTCCCAACGGACAGGGGAGCAATCAGCCCCAGCATTTT
CASSPNGQGSNQPQHF
>-|TRBV4-1|TRBJ2-7|-
TGCGCCAGCAAAGAAGCTCGGGACACCTACGAGCAGTACTTC
CASKEARDTYEQYF
>TRBD2|TRBV15|TRBJ2-1|-
TGTGCCACCAGCAGAGATCTAGCGGGAGGGCCTTCCAATGAGCAGTTCTTC
CATSRDLAGGPSNEQFF
>TRBD1|TRBV18|TRBJ1-1|-
TGTGCCAGCTCACTTAATCGACAGGGGTTACAGAACACTGAAGCTTTCTTT
CASSLNRQGLQNTEAFF
>TRBD2|TRBV28|TRBJ2-1|once
TGTGCCAGCAGTTCGACTAGCGGGAGGTCTCCCTACAATGAGCAGTTCTTC
CASSSTSGRSPYNEQFF
>-|TRBV6-1|TRBJ2-5|-
TGTGCCAGCAGCGGACAGATCCAAGAGACCCAGTACTTC
CASSGQIQETQYF
>TRBD1|TRBV27|TRBJ1-4|-
TGTGCCAGCAGCAGAAACCGGGACAGTGAAAAACTGTTTTTT
CASSRNRDSEKLFF
>-|TRBV7-2|TRBJ2-6|-
TGTGCCAGCAGCGAAAGACCTGCAGAGGCTGGGGCCAACGTCCTGACTTTC
CASSERPAEAGANVLTF
>-|TRBV2|TRBJ1-1|-
TGTGCCAGCAGTGATTACCCCCGGGGGAACACTGAAGCTTTCTTT
CASSDYPRGNTEAFF
>TRBD1|TRBV5-1|TRBJ1-1|few
TGCGCCAGCAGCCCTAGACAGGGTTGGACTGAAGCTTTCTTT
CASSPRQGWTEAFF
>TRBD2|TRBV28|TRBJ2-1|-
TGTGCCAGCATAAGGACTAGCGGGAGTCGCGAGCAGTTCTTC
CASIRTSGSREQFF
>TRBD1|TRBV7-7|TRBJ2-1|-
TGTGCCAGCAGCTCTACAGGGGGGGAGCAGTTCTTC
CASSSTGGEQFF
>-|TRBV11-2|TRBJ2-5|-
TGTGCCAGCAGCCTTGGCGGGTCCCTCGAGACCCAGTACTTC
CASSLGGSLETQYF
>TRBD2|TRBV5-1|TRBJ2-2|-
TGCGCCAGCAGCGAGGGACTAGCGGGACTCACCGGGGAGCTGTTTTTT
CASSEGLAGLTGELFF
>-|TRBV28|TRBJ1-1|-
TGTGCCAGCAGTTCCCCTACGGGGTACACTGAAGCTTTCTTT
CASSSPTGYTEAFF
>-|TRBV6-5|TRBJ2-5|-
TGTGCCAGCAGTTACTCCTCGAGGCAAGAGACCCAGTACTTC
CASSYSSRQETQYF
>-|TRBV5-6|TRBJ2-3|-
TGTGCCAGCAGCCCCGGCGGGGTGAGGTCAGATACGCAGTATTTT
CASSPGGVRSDTQYF
>-|TRBV6-5|TRBJ2-7|-
TGTGCCAGCAGCCCGGCGCGCGGGGTCGAGCAGTACTTC
CASSPARGVEQYF